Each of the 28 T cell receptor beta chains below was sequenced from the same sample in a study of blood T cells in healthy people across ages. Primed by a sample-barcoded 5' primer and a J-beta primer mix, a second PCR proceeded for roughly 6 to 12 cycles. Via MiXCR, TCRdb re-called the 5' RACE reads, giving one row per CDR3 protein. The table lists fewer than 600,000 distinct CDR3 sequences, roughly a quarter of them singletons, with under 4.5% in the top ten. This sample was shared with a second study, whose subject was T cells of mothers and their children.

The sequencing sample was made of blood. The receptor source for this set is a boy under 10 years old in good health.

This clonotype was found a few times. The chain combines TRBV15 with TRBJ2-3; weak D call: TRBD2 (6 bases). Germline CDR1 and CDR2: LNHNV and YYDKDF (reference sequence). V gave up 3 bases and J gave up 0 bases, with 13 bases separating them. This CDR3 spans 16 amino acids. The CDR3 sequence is CATSSDQSGSTDTQYF. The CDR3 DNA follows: TGTGCCACCAGCAGTGATCAAAGCGGGAGCACAGATACGCAGTATTTT.

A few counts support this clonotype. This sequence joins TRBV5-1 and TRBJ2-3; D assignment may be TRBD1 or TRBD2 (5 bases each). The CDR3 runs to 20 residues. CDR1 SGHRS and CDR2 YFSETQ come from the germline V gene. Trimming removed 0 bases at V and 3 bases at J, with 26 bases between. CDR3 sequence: CASSLGFGAGSHRQTDTQYF. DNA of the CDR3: TGCGCCAGCAGCTTGGGCTTTGGTGCTGGGAGCCACCGACAGACAGATACGCAGTATTTT.

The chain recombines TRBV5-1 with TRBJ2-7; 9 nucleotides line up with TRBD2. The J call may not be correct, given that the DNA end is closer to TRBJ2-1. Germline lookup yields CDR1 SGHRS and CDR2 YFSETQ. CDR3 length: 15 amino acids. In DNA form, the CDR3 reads TGCGCCAGCAGCTTCTGGCTAGCGGGGAAAAATGAGCAGTTCTTC. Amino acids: CASSFWLAGKNEQFF.

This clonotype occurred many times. The CDR3 nucleotides read TGTGCCAGCAGCCCGACTAGCGGACCCTACAATGAGCAGTTCTTC. Its translation is CASSPTSGPYNEQFF. The rearrangement uses TRBV7-2 and TRBJ2-1, with 9 bases lining up with TRBD2. Unmatched junction bases numbered 4, after V lost 5 bases and J lost 2 bases. The CDR3 covers 15 residues. Germline-derived CDR1 and CDR2 are SGHTA and FQGNSA. The variable domain in full, with the rest retrieved from reference TRBV7-2 and TRBJ2-1, is GAGVSQSPSNKVTEKGKDVELRCDPISGHTALYWYRQSLGQGLEFLIYFQGNSAPDKSGLPSDRFSAERTGGSVSTLTIQRTQQEDSAVYLCASSPTSGPYNEQFFGPGTRLTVL.

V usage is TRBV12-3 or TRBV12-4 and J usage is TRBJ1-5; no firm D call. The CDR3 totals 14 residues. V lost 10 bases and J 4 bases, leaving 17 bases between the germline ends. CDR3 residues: CAKIRRLGNQPQHF. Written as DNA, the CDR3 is TGTGCCAAAATTCGGAGGCTAGGAAATCAGCCCCAGCATTTT.

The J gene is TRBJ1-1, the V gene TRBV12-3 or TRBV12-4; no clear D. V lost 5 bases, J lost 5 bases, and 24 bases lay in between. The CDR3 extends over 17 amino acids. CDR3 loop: CASSPRSLRASRTEAFF. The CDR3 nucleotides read TGTGCCAGCAGTCCCCGAAGTCTGAGGGCCTCAAGGACTGAAGCTTTCTTT.

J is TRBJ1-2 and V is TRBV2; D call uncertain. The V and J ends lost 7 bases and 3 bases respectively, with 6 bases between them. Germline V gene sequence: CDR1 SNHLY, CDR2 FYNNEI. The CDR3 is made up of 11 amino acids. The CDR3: CASMRDYGYTF. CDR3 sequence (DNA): TGTGCCAGCATGAGAGACTATGGCTACACCTTC. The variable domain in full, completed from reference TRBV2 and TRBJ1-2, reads EPEVTQTPSHQVTQMGQEVILRCVPISNHLYFYWYRQILGQKVEFLVSFYNNEISEKSEIFDDQFSVERPDGSNFTLKIRSTKLEDSAMYFCASMRDYGYTFGSGTRLTVV.

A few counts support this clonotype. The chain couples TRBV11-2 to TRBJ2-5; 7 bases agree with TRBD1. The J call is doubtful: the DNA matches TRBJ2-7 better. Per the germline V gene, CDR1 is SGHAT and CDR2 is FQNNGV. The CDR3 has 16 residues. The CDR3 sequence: CASSLKTGFRLYEQYF. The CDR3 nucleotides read TGTGCCAGCAGCTTAAAGACAGGGTTCCGACTATACGAGCAGTACTTC.

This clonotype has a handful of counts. As DNA, the CDR3 is TGCAGTGCTACGGGACTAGCGGGGTGGGGCTACGAGCAGTACTTC. It codes for CSATGLAGWGYEQYF. This chain uses TRBV20-1 with TRBJ2-7; TRBD2 matches at 13 bases. V shed 4 bases, J shed 3 bases, and the junction held 6 bases outside the gene matches. This CDR3 is 15 amino acids long. Germline V gene sequence: CDR1 DFQATT, CDR2 SNEGSKA (reference sequence).

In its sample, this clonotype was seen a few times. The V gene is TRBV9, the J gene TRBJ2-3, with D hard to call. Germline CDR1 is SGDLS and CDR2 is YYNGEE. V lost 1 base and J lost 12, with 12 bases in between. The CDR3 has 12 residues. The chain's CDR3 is CASSVQDRPQYF. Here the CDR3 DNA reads TGTGCCAGCAGCGTACAGGACCGTCCACAGTATTTT.

This CDR3 reads CASSPTPQETQYF. The DNA for the CDR3 is TGTGCCAGCAGCCCAACGCCCCAAGAGACCCAGTACTTC. J is TRBJ2-7 and V is TRBV9, with D hard to call. The J call may be faulty, since TRBJ2-5 better matches the DNA end. This CDR3 is 13 amino acids long. Germline CDR1 is SGDLS and CDR2 is YYNGEE.

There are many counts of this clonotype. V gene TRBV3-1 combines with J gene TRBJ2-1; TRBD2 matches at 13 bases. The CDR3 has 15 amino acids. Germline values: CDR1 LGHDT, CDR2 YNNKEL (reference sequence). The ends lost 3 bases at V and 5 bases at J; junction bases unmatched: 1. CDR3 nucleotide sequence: TGTGCCAGCAGCCATGGGACTAGCGGGAACAATGAGCAGTTCTTC. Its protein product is CASSHGTSGNNEQFF.

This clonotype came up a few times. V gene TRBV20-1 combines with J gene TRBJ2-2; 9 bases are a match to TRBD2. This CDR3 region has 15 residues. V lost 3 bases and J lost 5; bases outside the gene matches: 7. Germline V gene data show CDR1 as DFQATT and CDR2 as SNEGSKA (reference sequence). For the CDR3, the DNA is TGCAGTGCTAGGACCGCGGGAGGGCCGACCGGGGAGCTGTTTTTT. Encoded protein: CSARTAGGPTGELFF.

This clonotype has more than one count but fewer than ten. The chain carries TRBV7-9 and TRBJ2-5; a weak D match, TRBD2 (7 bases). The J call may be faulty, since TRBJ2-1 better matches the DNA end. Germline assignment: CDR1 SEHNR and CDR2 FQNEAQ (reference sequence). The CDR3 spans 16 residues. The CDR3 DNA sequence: TGTGCCAGCAGCCCTAAACGGGGGGCGATGTACAATGAGCAGTTCTTC. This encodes CASSPKRGAMYNEQFF.

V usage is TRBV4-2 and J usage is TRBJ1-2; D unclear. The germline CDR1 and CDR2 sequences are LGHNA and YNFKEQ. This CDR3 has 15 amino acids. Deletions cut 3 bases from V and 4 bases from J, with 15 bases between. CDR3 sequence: CASSQDFKRAYGYTF. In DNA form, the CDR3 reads TGTGCCAGCAGCCAGGATTTTAAACGGGCCTATGGCTACACCTTC.

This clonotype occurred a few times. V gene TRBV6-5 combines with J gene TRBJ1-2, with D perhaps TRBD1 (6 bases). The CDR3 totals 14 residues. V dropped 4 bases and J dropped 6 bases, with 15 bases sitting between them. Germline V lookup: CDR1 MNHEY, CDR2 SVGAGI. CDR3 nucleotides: TGTGCCAGCAGTTTACAGGGAGGAAAAGATGGCTACACCTTC. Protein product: CASSLQGGKDGYTF.

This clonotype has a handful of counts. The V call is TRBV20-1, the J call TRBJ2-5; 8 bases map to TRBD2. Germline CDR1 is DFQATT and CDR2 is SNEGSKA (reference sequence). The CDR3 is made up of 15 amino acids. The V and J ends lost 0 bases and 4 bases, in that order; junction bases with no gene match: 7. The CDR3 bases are TGCAGTGCTAGAGATTACACGGGAGGGGGAGAGACCCAGTACTTC. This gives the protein CSARDYTGGGETQYF.

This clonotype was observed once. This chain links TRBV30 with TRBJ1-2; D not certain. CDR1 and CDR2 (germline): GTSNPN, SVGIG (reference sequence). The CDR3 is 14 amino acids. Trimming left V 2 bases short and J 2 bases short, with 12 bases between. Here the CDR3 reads CAWSPTLVNYGYTF. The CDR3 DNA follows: TGTGCCTGGAGTCCCACTTTGGTGAACTATGGCTACACCTTC.

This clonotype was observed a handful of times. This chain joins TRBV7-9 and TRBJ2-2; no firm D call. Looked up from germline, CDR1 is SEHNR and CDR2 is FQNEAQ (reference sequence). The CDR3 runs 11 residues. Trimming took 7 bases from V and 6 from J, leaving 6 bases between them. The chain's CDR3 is CASTPAGELFF. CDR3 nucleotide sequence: TGTGCCAGCACCCCTGCCGGGGAGCTGTTTTTT.

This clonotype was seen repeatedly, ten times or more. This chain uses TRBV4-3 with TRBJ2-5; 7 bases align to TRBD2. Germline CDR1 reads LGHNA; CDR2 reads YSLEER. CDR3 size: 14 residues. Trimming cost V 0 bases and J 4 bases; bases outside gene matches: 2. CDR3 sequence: CASSQDPGGETQYF. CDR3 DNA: TGCGCCAGCAGCCAAGATCCGGGAGGAGAGACCCAGTACTTC.

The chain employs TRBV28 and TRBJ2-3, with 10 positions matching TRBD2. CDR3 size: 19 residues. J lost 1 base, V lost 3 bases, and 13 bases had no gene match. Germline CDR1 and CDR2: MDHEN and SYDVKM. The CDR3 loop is CASSFPRGSGGFGTDTQYF. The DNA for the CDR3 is TGTGCCAGCAGTTTCCCCAGGGGTAGCGGGGGGTTCGGCACAGATACGCAGTATTTT.

CDR3 DNA: TGTGCCAGCAGCAAATCGGACGGCACCGGGGAGCTGTTTTTT. This sequence encodes CASSKSDGTGELFF. The chain combines TRBV7-9 with TRBJ2-2; D call uncertain. The V end was cut by 5 bases, the J end by 4 bases, with 11 bases between. Germline CDR1 and CDR2: SEHNR and FQNEAQ (reference sequence). The CDR3 consists of 14 residues.

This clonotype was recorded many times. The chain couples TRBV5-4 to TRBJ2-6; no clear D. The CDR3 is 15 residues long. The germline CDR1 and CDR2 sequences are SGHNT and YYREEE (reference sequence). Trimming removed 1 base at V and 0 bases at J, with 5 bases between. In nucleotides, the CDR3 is TGTGCCAGCAGCTTGTCCTACTCTGGGGCCAACGTCCTGACTTTC. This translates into CASSLSYSGANVLTF.

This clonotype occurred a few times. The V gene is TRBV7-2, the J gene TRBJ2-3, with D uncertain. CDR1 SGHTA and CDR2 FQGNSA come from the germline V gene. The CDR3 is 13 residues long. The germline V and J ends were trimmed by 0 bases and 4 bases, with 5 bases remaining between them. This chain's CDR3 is CASSLAVADTQYF. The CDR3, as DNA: TGTGCCAGCAGCTTAGCGGTCGCAGATACGCAGTATTTT.

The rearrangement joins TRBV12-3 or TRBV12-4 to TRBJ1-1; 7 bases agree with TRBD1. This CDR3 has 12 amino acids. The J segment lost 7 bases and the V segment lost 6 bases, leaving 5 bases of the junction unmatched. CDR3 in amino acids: CASSQGDSEAFF. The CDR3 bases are TGTGCCAGCAGCCAGGGGGACAGTGAAGCTTTCTTT.

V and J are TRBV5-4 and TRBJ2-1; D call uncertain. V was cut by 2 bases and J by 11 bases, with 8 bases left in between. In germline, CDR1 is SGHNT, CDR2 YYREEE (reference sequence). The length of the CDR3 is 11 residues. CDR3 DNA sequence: TGTGCCAGCAGCTTAAGAGCCAAGCAGTTCTTC. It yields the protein CASSLRAKQFF.

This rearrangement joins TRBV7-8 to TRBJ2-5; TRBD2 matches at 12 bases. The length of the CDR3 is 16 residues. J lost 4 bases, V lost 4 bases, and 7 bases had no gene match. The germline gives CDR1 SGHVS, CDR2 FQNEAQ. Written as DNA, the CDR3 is TGTGCCAGCAGCTCAAGACTAGCGGGAGTCACAGAGACCCAGTACTTC. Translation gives CASSSRLAGVTETQYF.

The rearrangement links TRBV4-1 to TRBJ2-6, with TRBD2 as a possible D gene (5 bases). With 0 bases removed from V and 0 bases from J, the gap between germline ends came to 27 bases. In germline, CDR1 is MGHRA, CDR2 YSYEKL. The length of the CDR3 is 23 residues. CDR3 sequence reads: CASSQDWVGNSQRVLSGANVLTF. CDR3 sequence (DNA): TGCGCCAGCAGCCAAGATTGGGTGGGGAACAGTCAGAGGGTCCTCTCTGGGGCCAACGTCCTGACTTTC.